This TCR beta chain originates from a study of immune evolution from preneoplasia to lung adenocarcinoma. As for the study in general: HLA loss of heterozygosity: around 6.5% AIS, 15% MIA, around 35% ADC, none AAH.

Here immunoSEQ multiplex PCR was the method, and the copy in TCRdb shows in-frame clones only, minus some. The sample lists 10,000 or so clones; around 79% were seen once. Per the germline V gene, CDR1 is SGHRS and CDR2 is YFSETQ. This CDR3 spans 16 amino acids. V lost 4 bases and J lost 2, with 16 bases in between. As for this clone: Its antigen remains unknown.

Study-wide results and limits: Top clone share appeared to fall from AAH through AIS, MIA, adenocarcinoma.

Patients had resection in Japan or China between the mid-2010s and the late 2010s. After pathologic assessment, macro-dissection selected premalignant or tumor cells for extraction. The TCR originated in a donor older than 65 with lung adenocarcinoma. The sequenced sample was FFPE minimally invasive lung adenocarcinoma tissue. The chain joins TRBV5-1 to TRBJ1-5; the D gene is possibly TRBD1 (6 bases). The CDR3, as DNA: TGCGCCAGCAGCCTAGGACAGCTCGGAGGCAATCAGCCCCAGCATTTT. Translating it yields CASSLGQLGGNQPQHF.